Listed below are T cell receptor beta chains from one sample, sequenced in a study of T cell repertoires in cytomegalovirus infection. A single record per CDR3 protein comes from TCRdb applying MiXCR to the reads. The sample lists 700,000 to 950,000 distinct CDR3 sequences, over 25% seen once, with roughly an eighth in the top ten. Their recognized antigens are unknown. The starting material was cultured CD8+ T cells from PBMCs, obtained from culture after CMV antigen stimulation. All receptors derive from a human donor in good health (CMV status not recorded). Some clones in this sample may be carry-over from other donors' samples. Each CDR3 is given without its conserved first and last residue.

V | CDR3
TRBV27 | ATGTFTSTDTQY
TRBV7-6 | ASSPTGRANEKLF
TRBV29-1 | SVFNGGVQETQY
TRBV20-1 | SARTPGQGSYNEQF
TRBV7-2 | ASSFRQTEAF
TRBV7-6 | ASSFPLTGGNTRELF
TRBV11-2 | ASSRWKRDTRTEAF
TRBV28 | ASTLGLAGILLGETQY
TRBV2 | ASSGPGGSSYNEQF
TRBV9 | ASSVGTGETLPSTEAF
TRBV7-2 | ASSFDRGARY
TRBV7-9 | ASSPPSGGASDTQY
TRBV28 | ASSITRGRARAEAF
TRBV6-5 | ASSFTVQRSGNTIY